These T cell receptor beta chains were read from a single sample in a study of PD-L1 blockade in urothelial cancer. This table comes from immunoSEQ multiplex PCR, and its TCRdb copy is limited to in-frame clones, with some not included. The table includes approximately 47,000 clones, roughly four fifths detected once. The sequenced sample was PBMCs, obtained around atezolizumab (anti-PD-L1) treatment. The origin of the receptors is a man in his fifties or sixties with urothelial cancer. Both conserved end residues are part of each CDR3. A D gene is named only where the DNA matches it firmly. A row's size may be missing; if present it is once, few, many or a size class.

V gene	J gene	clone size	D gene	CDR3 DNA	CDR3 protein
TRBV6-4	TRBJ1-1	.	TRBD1	TGTGCCAGCAGTGACCATGGGACAGGGGAAGCTTTCTTT	CASSDHGTGEAFF
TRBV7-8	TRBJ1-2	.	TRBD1	TGTGCCAGCAGCTTAGAGGGGGCCGGGGGCTACACCTTC	CASSLEGAGGYTF
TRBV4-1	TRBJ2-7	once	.	TGCGCCAGCAGCCTTTCCACAGGGACCTACGAGCAGTACTTC	CASSLSTGTYEQYF
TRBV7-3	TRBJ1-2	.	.	TGTGCCAGCAGCCCGACATCGGACTATGGCTACACCTTC	CASSPTSDYGYTF
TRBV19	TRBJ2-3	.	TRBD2	TGTGCCAGTAGTCCGGGACTAGCGGGGCGGCATACGCAGTATTTT	CASSPGLAGRHTQYF
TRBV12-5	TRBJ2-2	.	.	TGTGCTAGTGGTTTGGTTGGGCTGGCCGGGGAGCTGTTTTTT	CASGLVGLAGELFF
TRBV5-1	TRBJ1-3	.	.	TGCGCCAGCAGTAGAATATACAGAGACACCATATATTTT	CASSRIYRDTIYF
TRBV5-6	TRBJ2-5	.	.	TGTGCCAGCAGCTTGTTCGGCGGGGGCAGGGGAGAGACCCAGTACTTC	CASSLFGGGRGETQYF
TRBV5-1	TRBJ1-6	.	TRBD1	TGCGCCAGCAGCCAGACAGGGGAAAATTCACCCCTCCACTTT	CASSQTGENSPLHF
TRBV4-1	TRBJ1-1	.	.	TGCGCCAGCAGCCAAATCAAACAGGGCGTGGACACTGAAGCTTTCTTT	CASSQIKQGVDTEAFF
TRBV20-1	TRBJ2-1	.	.	TGCAGTGCTACAGCGGGTGAGAGGCAGTTCTTC	CSATAGERQFF
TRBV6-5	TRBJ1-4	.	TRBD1	TGTGCCAGCTACCAGGGGGTGGGCGAAAAACTGTTTTTT	CASYQGVGEKLFF
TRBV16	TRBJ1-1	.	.	TGTGCCAGCAGCCGCATTAGCGGGGGAACTGAAGCTTTCTTT	CASSRISGGTEAFF
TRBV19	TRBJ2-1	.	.	TGTGCCAGTAGTAACGAACTCACTAAATCCAATGAGCAGTTCTTC	CASSNELTKSNEQFF
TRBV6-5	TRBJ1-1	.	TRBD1	TGTGCCAGCAGTTACGCCACGGGACAGATGAACACTGAAGCTTTCTTT	CASSYATGQMNTEAFF
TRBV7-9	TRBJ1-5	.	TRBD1	TGTGCCAGCAGCCCCGGAGGGGGCACGGAGGGCAATCAGCCCCAGCATTTT	CASSPGGGTEGNQPQHF
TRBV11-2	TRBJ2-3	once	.	TGTGCCAGCAGCTTAGGAGCCACTAGCCTCGGCACAGATACGCAGTATTTT	CASSLGATSLGTDTQYF
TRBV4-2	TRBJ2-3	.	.	TGTGCCAGCAGCCAAGACAGGGATACTACGCAGTATTTT	CASSQDRDTTQYF
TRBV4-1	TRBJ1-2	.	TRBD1	TGCGCCAGCAGCCAACCTCTCCGGGACAGGGGGGAAGCTAACTATGGCTACACCTTC	CASSQPLRDRGEANYGYTF
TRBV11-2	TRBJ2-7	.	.	TGTGCCAGCAGCCTATCCGGGACACCCTACGAGCAGTACTTC	CASSLSGTPYEQYF
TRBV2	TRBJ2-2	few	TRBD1	TGTGCCAGCAGCGGACAGGGGATGGGCGGGGAGCTGTTTTTT	CASSGQGMGGELFF
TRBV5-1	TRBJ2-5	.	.	TGCGCCAGCAGCGCCGGCAACAAGGGCGGGGCCCAAGAGACCCAGTACTTC	CASSAGNKGGAQETQYF
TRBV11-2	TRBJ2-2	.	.	TGTGCCAGCAGCTTAGACCCTTCCGGGGAGCTGTTTTTT	CASSLDPSGELFF
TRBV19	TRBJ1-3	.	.	TGTGCCAGTAGTTTAAGAAACACCATATATTTT	CASSLRNTIYF
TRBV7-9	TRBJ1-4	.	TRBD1	TGTGCCAGCAGACACAGGGGGCCTAATGAAAAACTGTTTTTT	CASRHRGPNEKLFF
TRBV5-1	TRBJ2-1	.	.	TGCGCCAGCAGCTTGGGGCCTGGTAATGAGCAGTTCTTC	CASSLGPGNEQFF
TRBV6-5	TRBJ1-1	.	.	TGTGCCAGCAGGGCAGGGAAAGGAAACACTGAAGCTTTCTTT	CASRAGKGNTEAFF
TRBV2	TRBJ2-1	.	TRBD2	TGTGCCAGCATTCGACTAGCGGGGATTAACAATGAGCAGTTCTTC	CASIRLAGINNEQFF
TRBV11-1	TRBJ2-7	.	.	TGTGCCAGCAGCTTTCTCGAGAACGAGCAGTACTTC	CASSFLENEQYF
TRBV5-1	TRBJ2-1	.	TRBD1	TGCGCCAGCAGCGCTACGACAGGGGGCTACAATGAGCAGTTCTTC	CASSATTGGYNEQFF
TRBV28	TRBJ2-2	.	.	TGTGCCAGCAGCTCCTACAGTGAGAACACCGGGGAGCTGTTTTTT	CASSSYSENTGELFF
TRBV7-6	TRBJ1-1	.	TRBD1	TGTGCCAGCAGCGAAGCAGGGGGATGGATGAACACTGAAGCTTTCTTT	CASSEAGGWMNTEAFF